This T cell receptor (beta chain) was identified during a study of blood T cell repertoires in COVID-19. Turning to the study itself: Specimens from acute and convalescent COVID-19 originated in the United States, Italy and Spain.

This CDR3 is built from 12 residues. Per the germline V gene, CDR1 is SGHRS and CDR2 is YFSETQ. V gave up 3 bases and J gave up 4 bases, with 7 bases separating them. As processed by the authors: Reference gene primer amplification in the assay estimated nucleated cell counts. Libraries were prepared by immunoSEQ multiplex PCR; TCRdb keeps only in-frame clonotypes and omits some of them. That table is the source of V, J and clone size, and D and trimming were worked out from the DNA. The sample has some 190,000 clones; roughly 80% are singletons. In terms of age and location, participants ranged from roughly 18 to 95 years and lived in about 25 US areas. Cohorts were based on clinical histories the participants reported.

V is TRBV5-1 and J is TRBJ1-2; no clear D gene. The source of this sequence is a woman aged 25 to 39 who had recovered from COVID-19. Input material: PBMCs or T cells enriched from blood (not recorded which). The CDR3 sequence: CASSSTTYGYTF. The CDR3 DNA follows: TGCGCCAGCAGCTCTACTACCTATGGCTACACCTTC. Variable domain in full (rest from reference TRBV5-1 and TRBJ1-2): KAGVTQTPRYLIKTRGQQVTLSCSPISGHRSVSWYQQTPGQGLQFLFEYFSETQRNKGNFPGRFSGRQFSNSRSEMNVSTLELGDSALYLCASSSTTYGYTFGSGTRLTVV.